The 14 T cell receptor beta chains below were found in one sample sequenced in a study of CD8+ T cells in alopecia areata. TCR sequencing used cDNA made by reverse transcription of extracted RNA. Profiled with immunoSEQ multiplex PCR; TCRdb holds only in-frame clones, not every one. The sample lists 150,000 to 200,000 clones; around 71% were seen once. The sample consisted of CD8+ T cells sorted from blood, taken at week 0. The receptors were sampled from a human donor with alopecia areata.

This clone was seen a handful of times. The genes are TRBV28 and TRBJ2-3; 10 nucleotides agree with TRBD2. The ends lost 5 bases at V and 2 bases at J; junction bases unmatched: 4. The CDR3 runs 15 residues. From germline, CDR1 is MDHEN and CDR2 SYDVKM. CDR3: CASSTSGAYTDTQYF. CDR3 bases: TGTGCCAGCAGTACTAGCGGGGCCTACACAGATACGCAGTATTTT.

The chain has TRBV5-1 and TRBJ2-2; D unclear. The ends were cut back, 2 bases at V and 4 bases at J, with 0 bases in the middle. Germline values: CDR1 SGHRS, CDR2 YFSETQ. This CDR3 region has 11 residues. CDR3 loop: CASSFTGELFF. As DNA, the CDR3 is TGCGCCAGCAGCTTCACCGGGGAGCTGTTTTTT.

The chain links TRBV5-6 to TRBJ1-6; perhaps TRBD1 as D (6 bases). The germline V gene encodes CDR1 SGHDT and CDR2 YYEEEE. The CDR3 covers 12 residues. Between the trimmed V and J ends, which lost 4 bases and 10 bases, there was a span of 9 bases. The DNA of the CDR3 is TGTGCCAGCAGCCCAGGGGACTCACCCCTCCACTTT. The encoded protein is CASSPGDSPLHF.

This clone was counted between two and nine times. V usage is TRBV11-2 and J usage is TRBJ2-2; D possibly uses TRBD1 or TRBD2 (5 bases each). CDR3 length equals 15 residues. The germline V gene has CDR1 SGHAT and CDR2 FQNNGV. Trimming pared 2 bases from V and 6 bases from J, leaving 13 bases between. The CDR3 sequence is CASSLQWGGSGELFF. The DNA of the CDR3 is TGTGCCAGCAGCTTACAGTGGGGCGGGTCCGGGGAGCTGTTTTTT.

This clone was recorded a few times. The J gene is TRBJ1-5, the V gene TRBV23-1, with D perhaps matching TRBD1 (5 bases). TRBV23-1 is designated an ORF whose function remains uncertain. This CDR3 has 13 amino acids. Trimming removed 5 bases at V and 5 bases at J, with 10 bases between. CDR3 DNA: TGCGCCAGCAGTAGAGGGGCTGATCAGCCCCAGCATTTT. Translated, it gives CASSRGADQPQHF.

The V and J genes are TRBV10-1 and TRBJ2-3; 12 positions match TRBD2. CDR3 size: 15 residues. Per germline, CDR1 WNHNN and CDR2 SYGVQD (reference sequence). Losses at the gene ends were 6 bases for V and 1 base for J; bases not matched to a gene: 2. CDR3 sequence (DNA): TGCGCCAGCAGCCGACTAGCGGGGGGCACAGATACGCAGTATTTT. Translating gives CASSRLAGGTDTQYF.

The chain links TRBV27 to TRBJ1-5, with D tentatively TRBD1 (6 bases). CDR1 and CDR2 (germline): MNHEY, SMNVEV (reference sequence). The CDR3 consists of 13 residues. The ends were cut back, 10 bases at V and 7 bases at J, with 17 bases in the middle. CDR3 nucleotide sequence: TGTGCCACAATGGGGGGGCTAGGACAGCCCCAGCATTTT. Translating it yields CATMGGLGQPQHF.

The chain recombines TRBV29-1 with TRBJ2-3; 7 positions match TRBD2. The CDR3 length is 13 residues. Germline V gene lookup returns CDR1 SQVTM and CDR2 ANQGSEA. Unmatched junction bases numbered 6, after V lost 5 bases and J lost 4 bases. DNA of the CDR3: TGCAGCGTTAGCGGGGCCACATCAGATACGCAGTATTTT. Encoded protein: CSVSGATSDTQYF.

The chain uses TRBV11-3 and TRBJ1-5; no clear D. CDR1 is SGHNT and CDR2 is YENEEA in the germline V gene. The ends were cut back, 1 base at V and 2 bases at J, with 9 bases in the middle. This CDR3 has 15 amino acids. The CDR3 DNA follows: TGTGCCAGCAGCTTAGGAACGGGAGGCAATCAGCCCCAGCATTTT. Translated, it gives CASSLGTGGNQPQHF.

This chain joins TRBV4-1 and TRBJ2-3; D is undetermined. The V end was cut by 1 base, the J end by 7 bases, with 9 bases between. This CDR3 spans 13 amino acids. The germline gives CDR1 MGHRA, CDR2 YSYEKL. The CDR3 sequence is CASSQVKEYTQYF. The CDR3 DNA sequence: TGCGCCAGCAGCCAAGTTAAAGAGTATACGCAGTATTTT.

The chain links TRBV5-1 to TRBJ1-2; the D is unclear. Germline V gene data show CDR1 as SGHRS and CDR2 as YFSETQ. The CDR3 length is 14 residues. Trimming pared 4 bases from V and 8 bases from J, leaving 18 bases between. The CDR3 bases are TGCGCCAGCAGCCCCCAGGACGGCCAGAGGGGCTACACCTTC. It yields the protein CASSPQDGQRGYTF. The variable domain in full, completed from reference TRBV5-1 and TRBJ1-2, reads KAGVTQTPRYLIKTRGQQVTLSCSPISGHRSVSWYQQTPGQGLQFLFEYFSETQRNKGNFPGRFSGRQFSNSRSEMNVSTLELGDSALYLCASSPQDGQRGYTFGSGTRLTVV.

The V gene is TRBV9, the J gene TRBJ1-5; a possible D gene is TRBD1 (5 bases). Trimming shortened V by 1 base and J by 5 bases, and 10 bases separated the two germline ends. The germline V gene encodes CDR1 SGDLS and CDR2 YYNGEE. The CDR3 is made up of 14 amino acids. The CDR3 DNA reads TGTGCCAGCAGCGTAACCGACAGCCATCAGCCCCAGCATTTT. Protein product: CASSVTDSHQPQHF.

This clone occurred a few times. The rearrangement uses TRBV9 and TRBJ2-1; 10 positions match TRBD1. The CDR3 loop spans 18 amino acids. Trimming took 0 bases from V and 4 from J; bases not matched to a gene: 10. The germline V gene encodes CDR1 SGDLS and CDR2 YYNGEE. The CDR3: CASSVDSDRGRIYNEQFF. Here the CDR3 DNA reads TGTGCCAGCAGCGTAGACAGCGACAGGGGGCGAATATACAATGAGCAGTTCTTC.

The genes are TRBV4-1 and TRBJ1-1; D not resolved. The CDR3 is 12 amino acids. Trimming took 4 bases from V and 3 from J, leaving 6 bases between them. CDR1 MGHRA and CDR2 YSYEKL come from the germline V gene. The CDR3 is CASSRADTEAFF. As DNA, the CDR3 is TGCGCCAGCAGCCGGGCGGACACTGAAGCTTTCTTT.